This TCR beta chain comes out of a study of cytomegalovirus exposure and HLA in healthy donors. Study-level information: Of the donors genotyped, several hundred in all, around 76% fell in the Caucasian-associated ancestry cluster.

General study findings and limits: TCR beta V- and J-gene trimming, according to a later analysis, was linked to a missense DCLRE1C variant. A later analysis revealed that TCR association rates differed between HLA loci, peaking at DRB1 and bottoming out at HLA-C. Later analysis suggested most CMV-associated TCR beta chains were HLA-restricted.

PCR employed 60 Vbeta and 13 Jbeta primers. Repertoires were generated with immunoSEQ multiplex PCR, while TCRdb's copy carries only in-frame clones and drops some. The sample comprises 150,000 or so clones, around 83% of which are singletons, and about 2.1% rests with the top ten. A single count supports this clone. Its specificity is not known. The receptor was derived from a young woman in good health and CMV-seronegative. Sequences were obtained from PBMCs.

Written as DNA, the CDR3 is TGTGCCAGCACTTACGACAGAAACGCCTATGGCTACACCTTC. Protein product: CASTYDRNAYGYTF. The V gene is TRBV18, the J gene TRBJ1-2; the D gene is possibly TRBD1 (5 bases). The germline V and J ends were trimmed by 8 bases and 4 bases, with 17 bases remaining between them. CDR3 length: 14 amino acids. Germline V CDR1 and CDR2: KGHSH, LQKENI.